The 30 T cell receptor beta chains given below trace back to one sample, sequenced in a study of molecular identifiers for immune sequencing clone quantification. From the PCR reads, TCRdb called clonotypes with MiXCR, one entry per CDR3 protein. The sample has thousands of distinct CDR3 sequences, about 15% seen once. Sequenced material: naive CD8+ T cells from blood, with Jurkat cell RNA spiked in. Regarding subset: FACS-sorted CD8+CD4-CCR7+CD45RA+ naive T cells. These receptors came from a human donor in good health. Some libraries in this study had Jurkat cell RNA spiked in.

The sample holds many counts of this clonotype. The chain has TRBV24-1 and TRBJ2-1; no clear D gene. Germline loops: CDR1 KGHDR, CDR2 SFDVKD. The CDR3 loop spans 12 amino acids. The ends were cut back, 3 bases at V and 6 bases at J, with 5 bases in the middle. Here the CDR3 DNA reads TGTGCCACCAGTGATGGTAGCAATGAGCAGTTCTTC. Translation gives CATSDGSNEQFF.

In this sample, this clonotype turned up many times. The chain uses TRBV12-5 and TRBJ2-1; 8 bases fit TRBD1. Germline V gene data show CDR1 as LGHNT and CDR2 as FRNRAP. The CDR3 totals 15 residues. Trimming cost V 1 base and J 3 bases; bases outside gene matches: 2. The CDR3 DNA reads as TGTGCTAGTGGTTTGGACAGGGGGGTCTACAATGAGCAGTTCTTC. It codes for CASGLDRGVYNEQFF.

There are many counts of this clonotype. This rearrangement joins TRBV6-6 to TRBJ2-3; D unresolved. CDR1 and CDR2 from the germline V gene are MNHNY and SVGAGI (reference sequence). The CDR3 is 13 amino acids. Deletions cut 0 bases from V and 4 bases from J, with 5 bases between. CDR3 coding DNA: TGTGCCAGCAGTTACTCTTCCCCAGATACGCAGTATTTT. Its protein is CASSYSSPDTQYF.

By sample fraction, this clonotype is medium-sized. The chain recombines TRBV29-1 with TRBJ2-7; D is possibly TRBD1 (5 bases). The CDR3 consists of 13 residues. The V gene's germline CDR1 is SQVTM and CDR2 ANQGSEA. V was clipped by 2 bases and J by 2 bases, with 10 bases between them. CDR3 sequence reads: CSVETTDTYEQYF. The CDR3 nucleotides read TGCAGCGTTGAAACGACAGACACCTACGAGCAGTACTTC.

By share of the sample, this clonotype is medium-sized (0.01 to 0.1%). This sequence joins TRBV6-1 and TRBJ2-7; D gene unclear. Per the germline V gene, CDR1 is MNHNS and CDR2 is SASEGT. Trimming left V 2 bases short and J 0 bases short, with 14 bases between. The CDR3 spans 16 residues. DNA for the CDR3: TGTGCCAGCAGTGAAATGATGACGGCCAGCTCCTACGAGCAGTACTTC. Amino acids: CASSEMMTASSYEQYF.

This clonotype was found many times. The rearrangement links TRBV19 to TRBJ2-3, with 7 bases lining up with TRBD2. Germline V gene data show CDR1 as LNHDA and CDR2 as SQIVND (reference sequence). V shed 3 bases, J shed 4 bases, and the junction held 7 bases outside the gene matches. The CDR3 covers 15 residues. The CDR3 DNA follows: TGTGCCAGTAGTATGAAGGGAGGGGTCCCAGATACGCAGTATTTT. Translated: CASSMKGGVPDTQYF.

This clonotype is judged medium-sized. V is TRBV10-3 and J is TRBJ2-3, with 7 bases identical to TRBD2. The CDR3 extends over 14 amino acids. V was pared by 5 bases and J by 0 bases, with 2 bases of the junction left unmatched. Germline V CDR1 and CDR2: ENHRY, SYGVKD. CDR3 residues: CAISNSGSTDTQYF. CDR3 bases: TGTGCCATCAGTAATAGCGGGAGCACAGATACGCAGTATTTT.

By sample share, this clonotype is medium-sized (0.01 to 0.1%). The rearrangement links TRBV12-3 or TRBV12-4 to TRBJ1-2; 7 nucleotides agree with TRBD1. This CDR3 has 14 amino acids. V dropped 3 bases and J dropped 3; count of bases not matched to a gene: 4. The CDR3 is CASSLDRSYYGYTF. The CDR3 nucleotides are TGTGCCAGCAGTTTGGACAGGAGCTACTATGGCTACACCTTC.

Ten or more counts support this clonotype. The chain has TRBV12-3 or TRBV12-4 and TRBJ2-5; D not certain. The length of the CDR3 is 13 residues. V lost 2 bases and J 5 bases, leaving 9 bases between the germline ends. The CDR3 nucleotides read TGTGCCAGCAGTTTATATCTGGCGGAGACCCAGTACTTC. This sequence encodes CASSLYLAETQYF.

This clonotype came up many times. The rearrangement joins TRBV12-3 or TRBV12-4 to TRBJ2-7; TRBD1 matches 8 bases. The V and J ends lost 4 bases and 2 bases, in that order; junction bases with no gene match: 13. The CDR3 covers 17 residues. The CDR3 coding sequence is TGTGCCAGCAGTTCCACTCTAATTGGGACAGGAGCCTACGAGCAGTACTTC. Protein: CASSSTLIGTGAYEQYF.

By sample fraction, this clonotype is medium-sized. The gene calls are TRBV4-3 and TRBJ1-1; 7 bases match TRBD1. The CDR3 consists of 15 residues. The V gene's germline CDR1 is LGHNA and CDR2 YSLEER. After removal of 3 bases from V and 10 bases from J, the junction contained 14 bases not matched to a gene. The CDR3 nucleotides are TGCGCCAGCAGCCAGGACCGGACAGGAGGTTTCGCAGCTTTCTTT. It specifies CASSQDRTGGFAAFF.

This clonotype is deemed medium-sized. The V gene is TRBV6-6, the J gene TRBJ2-1, with D possibly called TRBD1 or TRBD2 (5 bases each). The CDR3 has 11 amino acids. The germline V gene encodes CDR1 MNHNY and CDR2 SVGAGI (reference sequence). Trimming took off 5 bases at V and 7 bases at J, with 6 bases between the two ends. The CDR3 loop is CASSGGNEQFF. CDR3 DNA sequence: TGTGCCAGCAGTGGGGGAAATGAGCAGTTCTTC.

In its sample, this clonotype was seen many times. The genes are TRBV14 and TRBJ1-6, with D maybe TRBD1 (6 bases). Germline assignment: CDR1 SGHDN and CDR2 FVKESK. The CDR3 is 17 residues long. The germline V and J ends were trimmed by 1 base and 9 bases, with 19 bases remaining between them. The CDR3 spells CASSQAPGGDFFSPLHF. The CDR3 DNA reads as TGTGCCAGCAGCCAAGCTCCGGGGGGCGACTTCTTTTCACCCCTCCACTTT.

This clonotype was detected only once. A single base separates this from a much larger clone, so it may be a read error. This sequence joins TRBV4-1 and TRBJ1-5; D is unresolved. V was pared by 3 bases and J by 0 bases, with 9 bases between. This CDR3 has 15 amino acids. CDR1 is MGHRA and CDR2 is YSYEKL in the germline V gene. The CDR3 protein is CASSHTDSSNQPQHF. The CDR3 bases are TGCGCCAGCAGCCACACAGACTCTAGCAATCAGCCCCAGCATTTT.

This clonotype has ten or more counts. The rearrangement uses TRBV3-1 and TRBJ2-7; D not resolved. This CDR3 comprises 13 residues. The germline V gene encodes CDR1 LGHDT and CDR2 YNNKEL (reference sequence). The V gene lost 3 bases and the J gene lost 4 bases, with 10 bases spanning the gap. CDR3 coding DNA: TGTGCCAGCAGCCAGGAACAAGCTTACGAGCAGTACTTC. Translation gives CASSQEQAYEQYF.

This clonotype was seen at least ten times. The CDR3 DNA follows: TGTGCCAGCAGCGTCCGGGACAGGGGCTCCGGGGAGCTGTTTTTT. Translation gives CASSVRDRGSGELFF. This chain uses TRBV11-2 with TRBJ2-2, with TRBD1 matching 10 bases. The V segment lost 5 bases and the J segment 6 bases; nucleotides outside the gene matches: 6. Germline CDR1 and CDR2: SGHAT and FQNNGV. The CDR3 extends over 15 amino acids.

Judged by abundance, this clonotype is medium-sized. J is TRBJ2-7 and V is TRBV30; the D is unclear. The CDR3 is 13 residues long. V was shortened by 3 bases and J by 0 bases, with 9 bases between the two germline ends. Germline CDR1 GTSNPN, CDR2 SVGIG (reference sequence). The CDR3 region has the DNA TGTGCCTGGAGGAAGCGAGACTCCTACGAGCAGTACTTC. Translation: CAWRKRDSYEQYF.

The table lists this clonotype with many counts. The chain recombines TRBV13 with TRBJ1-1; the match to TRBD1 covers 7 bases. V was pared by 5 bases and J by 10 bases, with 16 bases of the junction left unmatched. Looked up from germline, CDR1 is PRHDT and CDR2 is FYEKMQ (reference sequence). The CDR3 totals 15 residues. This CDR3 reads CASSPRGQAGIGAFF. CDR3 nucleotides: TGTGCCAGCAGCCCGCGCGGACAGGCCGGGATCGGAGCTTTCTTT.

In its sample, this clonotype was seen many times. V and J are TRBV19 and TRBJ1-1, with D uncertain. The CDR3 is made up of 13 amino acids. Trimming pared 9 bases from V and 5 bases from J, leaving 16 bases between. Germline V gene data show CDR1 as LNHDA and CDR2 as SQIVND (reference sequence). The CDR3 spells CASQGRSGTEAFF. Written as DNA, the CDR3 is TGTGCCAGCCAAGGAAGGAGCGGGACTGAAGCTTTCTTT.

This clonotype was counted between two and nine times. The missing conserved phenylalanine or tryptophan at the end of this CDR3 makes a read error likely. This chain joins TRBV30 and TRBJ2-3; 11 bases agree with TRBD2. CDR3 length: 15 residues. CDR1 is GTSNPN and CDR2 is SVGIG in the germline V gene (reference sequence). J was trimmed by 8 bases and V by 6 bases; bases with no gene match: 13. Written as DNA, the CDR3 is TGTGCCTGCGACCTACTAGCGGGAGTCCCAGGTACGCAGTATCTT. The encoded protein is CACDLLAGVPGTQYL.

This clonotype is classed as medium-sized. This chain joins TRBV5-1 and TRBJ2-3, with D perhaps being TRBD1 or TRBD2 (5 bases each). The ends were cut back, 4 bases at V and 2 bases at J, with 20 bases in the middle. The CDR3 consists of 17 residues. CDR1 and CDR2 from the germline V gene are SGHRS and YFSETQ. The CDR3 DNA follows: TGCGCCAGCAGCACAGCCACGGGACGGCTGTACACAGATACGCAGTATTTT. This encodes CASSTATGRLYTDTQYF.

The sample holds many counts of this clonotype. The junction does not match germline at one end; this may be a read error. The J gene is TRBJ2-3, the V gene TRBV3-1; TRBD1 might be the D (6 bases). The CDR3 has 14 amino acids. CDR1 LGHDT and CDR2 YNNKEL come from the germline V gene (reference sequence). This CDR3 reads CASSQAPGADTQYF. The DNA for the CDR3 is TGTGCCAGCAGCCAAGCCCCAGGGGCAGATACGCAGTACTTT.

This clonotype was picked up many times. The CDR3 here is CASSQERGDRAQYF. Here the CDR3 DNA reads TGTGCCAGCAGCCAGGAGCGGGGGGACAGGGCCCAGTACTTC. The chain couples TRBV5-5 to TRBJ2-5, with D perhaps being TRBD1 or TRBD2 (9 bases each). Germline V gene lookup returns CDR1 SGHKS and CDR2 YYEKEE (reference sequence). The germline V and J ends were trimmed by 4 bases and 9 bases, with 19 bases remaining between them. The CDR3 has 14 residues.

This clonotype was counted ten times or more. The chain uses TRBV6-2 or TRBV6-3 and TRBJ2-1, with TRBD2 identical over 10 bases. V shed 6 bases and J 0 bases; nucleotides not matched to a gene: 11. Germline V gene sequence: CDR1 MNHEY, CDR2 SVGEGT. This CDR3 is built from 18 residues. The DNA for the CDR3 is TGTGCCAGCAGCGACACCCCTAGCGGGGGTCCCTCCTACAATGAGCAGTTCTTC. Translating it yields CASSDTPSGGPSYNEQFF.

This clonotype was picked up many times. V and J are TRBV10-3 and TRBJ2-1; the match to TRBD2 covers 9 bases. Per the germline V gene, CDR1 is ENHRY and CDR2 is SYGVKD. The ends lost 4 bases at V and 6 bases at J; junction bases unmatched: 7. This CDR3 contains 15 residues. The CDR3 spells CAISGSGRTGNEQFF. The CDR3, as DNA: TGTGCCATCAGTGGGAGCGGGAGGACCGGCAATGAGCAGTTCTTC.

This clonotype is categorized as medium-sized. The chain combines TRBV7-9 with TRBJ1-3, with 7 positions matching TRBD1. The V segment lost 2 bases and the J segment 2 bases; nucleotides outside the gene matches: 21. Germline CDR1 and CDR2: SEHNR and FQNEAQ (reference sequence). This CDR3 region has 21 residues. The chain's CDR3 is CASSLPVTGEVSRGPGNTIYF. CDR3 nucleotide sequence: TGTGCCAGCAGCTTACCCGTTACAGGGGAAGTCAGTAGGGGACCTGGAAACACCATATATTTT.

In its sample, this clonotype was seen many times. The chain recombines TRBV27 with TRBJ1-5; 7 bases line up with TRBD1. The CDR3 sequence is 19 residues long. V was clipped by 1 base and J by 3 bases; unmatched bases: 15. In germline, CDR1 is MNHEY, CDR2 SMNVEV (reference sequence). CDR3 DNA: TGTGCCAGCAGTTTATTGGGCCTCCGGGACAGCGACCTCAATCAGCCCCAGCATTTT. Amino acids: CASSLLGLRDSDLNQPQHF.

There are many counts of this clonotype. The chain employs TRBV28 and TRBJ2-3; 7 nucleotides match TRBD2. The V segment lost 3 bases and the J segment 4 bases; nucleotides outside the gene matches: 10. The germline V gene has CDR1 MDHEN and CDR2 SYDVKM. The CDR3 runs 16 residues. The CDR3 spells CASSFDTTGGADTQYF. In DNA, the CDR3 is TGTGCCAGCAGTTTTGATACTACGGGAGGCGCAGATACGCAGTATTTT.

This clonotype was observed a few times. V is TRBV14 and J is TRBJ2-7, with 8 bases lining up with TRBD2. Germline loops: CDR1 SGHDN, CDR2 FVKESK. V was clipped by 5 bases and J by 6 bases; unmatched bases: 3. There are 12 residues in the CDR3. The CDR3 DNA sequence: TGTGCCAGCAGCTTCGGACTAGCCGAGCAGTACTTC. As protein: CASSFGLAEQYF.

This clonotype was detected only a few times. At one end, the junction sequence differs from germline, possibly due to a read error. The V gene is TRBV7-9, the J gene TRBJ2-5; D is ambiguous. Germline V lookup: CDR1 SEHNR, CDR2 FQNEAQ (reference sequence). There are 13 residues in the CDR3. Written as DNA, the CDR3 is TGTGTCAGCAGCTTAGTTGTCCAAGAGACCCAGTACTTC. Translating gives CVSSLVVQETQYF.